This passage covers 19 T cell receptor beta chains from one sample sequenced in a study of CD8 T cells in Susac syndrome. Random-hexamer reverse transcription was applied to 0.5 to 1 ug RNA. TCRdb recomputed calls from the immunoSEQ multiplex PCR reads with MiXCR, one row per CDR3 protein. The repertoire holds around 180,000 distinct CDR3 sequences, with around 95% as singletons. The sequenced material came from CD8+ T cells from PBMCs. The receptors here all came from a human donor with multiple sclerosis.

The chain joins TRBV29-1 to TRBJ2-7, with 9 bases fitting TRBD2. Per germline, CDR1 SQVTM and CDR2 ANQGSEA. V was clipped by 6 bases and J by 7 bases; unmatched bases: 13. The CDR3 is made up of 14 amino acids. The DNA for the CDR3 is TGCAGCGTGGGGGAGGGGACTAGCCCTGAGGAGCAGTACTTC. This codes for CSVGEGTSPEEQYF.

The rearrangement links TRBV4-1 to TRBJ1-2; D possibly corresponds to TRBD1 (6 bases). The CDR3 loop spans 18 amino acids. V was pared by 2 bases and J by 5 bases, with 24 bases between. From germline, CDR1 is MGHRA and CDR2 YSYEKL. CDR3 protein: CASSQSFGRGPSLYGYTF. The CDR3 nucleotides read TGCGCCAGCAGCCAATCTTTCGGCAGGGGACCATCCCTATATGGCTACACCTTC.

This clonotype has only a few counts. V and J are TRBV29-1 and TRBJ2-1; 12 nucleotides match TRBD2. After removal of 1 base from V and 0 bases from J, the junction contained 7 bases not matched to a gene. The CDR3 is 18 residues long. Germline V gene data show CDR1 as SQVTM and CDR2 as ANQGSEA. CDR3 region: CSVEGLAGGRSSYNEQFF. The CDR3 nucleotides read TGCAGCGTTGAAGGCCTAGCGGGAGGGAGGAGCTCCTACAATGAGCAGTTCTTC.

V gene TRBV6-5 combines with J gene TRBJ2-1; 7 bases agree with TRBD1. CDR1 and CDR2 (germline): MNHEY, SVGAGI. The CDR3 is made up of 13 amino acids. The V gene end was trimmed by 5 bases and the J gene end by 5 bases; junction bases not matched to a gene: 3. The CDR3 protein is CASSPDRDNEQFF. DNA of the CDR3: TGTGCCAGCAGTCCTGACAGGGACAATGAGCAGTTCTTC.

The chain carries TRBV29-1 and TRBJ1-4; D is unresolved. The CDR3 has 12 amino acids. Trimming removed 4 bases from V and 3 bases from J, with 6 bases in between. Germline CDR1 reads SQVTM; CDR2 reads ANQGSEA. DNA of the CDR3: TGCAGCGTTGGGGGTTCTAATGAAAAACTGTTTTTT. Translation gives CSVGGSNEKLFF.

The chain employs TRBV13 and TRBJ2-1; possible D gene TRBD2, 6 bases. CDR3 length: 15 amino acids. V was shortened by 5 bases and J by 8 bases, with 19 bases between the two germline ends. Germline CDR1 reads PRHDT; CDR2 reads FYEKMQ (reference sequence). This CDR3 reads CASSQNSGPPHEQFF. The CDR3 DNA follows: TGTGCCAGCAGCCAGAACAGCGGGCCCCCCCATGAGCAGTTCTTC.

The chain links TRBV2 to TRBJ2-3; unclear D gene. Trimming took 4 bases from V and 5 from J, leaving 16 bases between them. The CDR3 extends over 15 amino acids. Looked up from germline, CDR1 is SNHLY and CDR2 is FYNNEI. Here the CDR3 DNA reads TGTGCCAGCAGTGGGCAGATGCTGGTGGTAGATACGCAGTATTTT. It yields the protein CASSGQMLVVDTQYF.

The V and J genes are TRBV15 and TRBJ2-7; D gene uncertain. Trimming took off 2 bases at V and 5 bases at J, with 10 bases between the two ends. Germline CDR1 is LNHNV and CDR2 is YYDKDF (reference sequence). This CDR3 comprises 13 residues. The CDR3 region is CATSRRDRDEQYF. In nucleotides, the CDR3 is TGTGCCACCAGCAGACGCGACCGGGACGAGCAGTACTTC.

The V call is TRBV27, the J call TRBJ2-7; the D gene is possibly TRBD1 (6 bases). The CDR3 covers 15 residues. V lost 6 bases, J lost 0 bases, and 15 bases lay in between. Germline V gene data show CDR1 as MNHEY and CDR2 as SMNVEV (reference sequence). CDR3 nucleotide sequence: TGTGCCAGCAGCTACAGGGCTACAGGCTCCTACGAGCAGTACTTC. Amino acid sequence: CASSYRATGSYEQYF.

The chain is built from TRBV7-9 and TRBJ2-7, with D unresolved. V was clipped by 5 bases and J by 4 bases, with 12 bases between them. This CDR3 is built from 13 residues. Looked up from germline, CDR1 is SEHNR and CDR2 is FQNEAQ (reference sequence). CDR3 region: CASSPGGEYEQYF. In DNA form, the CDR3 reads TGTGCCAGCAGCCCCGGCGGAGAGTACGAGCAGTACTTC.

The rearrangement uses TRBV9 and TRBJ2-1, with 7 nucleotides matching TRBD2. The germline CDR1 and CDR2 sequences are SGDLS and YYNGEE. Trimming cost V 0 bases and J 7 bases; bases outside gene matches: 7. The CDR3 is 15 residues long. CDR3 DNA: TGTGCCAGCAGCGTAGGGTGGCAGCGGGGAAATGAGCAGTTCTTC. Translated, it gives CASSVGWQRGNEQFF.

The gene calls are TRBV9 and TRBJ1-1; a possible D gene is TRBD1 (6 bases). CDR1 SGDLS and CDR2 YYNGEE come from the germline V gene. CDR3 length: 13 residues. The V end lost 5 bases, the J end lost 4 bases, and 12 bases lay between the germline ends. The CDR3 sequence is CASSTGSATEAFF. The CDR3 region has the DNA TGTGCCAGCAGTACAGGGTCGGCCACTGAAGCTTTCTTT.

The chain recombines TRBV27 with TRBJ2-7; no definite D call. The germline V gene encodes CDR1 MNHEY and CDR2 SMNVEV (reference sequence). CDR3 length: 12 residues. The V end lost 6 bases, the J end lost 2 bases, and 8 bases lay between the germline ends. This CDR3 reads CASRTPPYEQYF. The CDR3 coding sequence is TGTGCCAGCAGGACCCCGCCCTACGAGCAGTACTTC.

The chain employs TRBV6-5 and TRBJ2-7; possibly TRBD2 for D (6 bases). V lost 0 bases and J lost 9, with 12 bases in between. The CDR3 has 13 residues. CDR1 is MNHEY and CDR2 is SVGAGI in the germline V gene. This CDR3 reads CASSYSTGVGQYF. The CDR3 DNA follows: TGTGCCAGCAGTTACTCGACGGGGGTCGGGCAGTACTTC.

This sequence joins TRBV20-1 and TRBJ1-5; D gene unclear. The CDR3 length is 13 residues. Germline V CDR1 and CDR2: DFQATT, SNEGSKA (reference sequence). The ends were cut back, 2 bases at V and 5 bases at J, with 10 bases in the middle. CDR3 loop: CSARWGGDQPQHF. CDR3 nucleotide sequence: TGCAGTGCTAGATGGGGAGGCGATCAGCCCCAGCATTTT.

The sample holds a few counts of this clonotype. The rearrangement joins TRBV6-6 to TRBJ2-1; no clear D gene. Germline values: CDR1 MNHNY, CDR2 SVGAGI (reference sequence). Between the trimmed V and J ends, which lost 2 bases and 10 bases, there was a span of 6 bases. The CDR3 sequence is 11 residues long. CDR3 sequence reads: CASSYGREQFF. As DNA, the CDR3 is TGTGCCAGCAGTTACGGGCGGGAGCAGTTCTTC.

This rearrangement joins TRBV7-9 to TRBJ2-7, with no clear D. Per the germline V gene, CDR1 is SEHNR and CDR2 is FQNEAQ (reference sequence). The germline V and J ends were trimmed by 2 bases and 6 bases, with 8 bases remaining between them. CDR3 length equals 12 residues. The CDR3 DNA follows: TGTGCCAGCAGCTTATCGGTAGGCGAGCAGTACTTC. Translating gives CASSLSVGEQYF.

This chain joins TRBV29-1 and TRBJ2-7; 9 positions agree with TRBD1. CDR1 SQVTM and CDR2 ANQGSEA come from the germline V gene. Losses at the gene ends were 5 bases for V and 3 bases for J; bases not matched to a gene: 8. This CDR3 has 14 amino acids. The CDR3 DNA reads as TGCAGCGTTAAAGGGACAGGGAAAAACTACGAGCAGTACTTC. This sequence encodes CSVKGTGKNYEQYF.

V and J are TRBV4-1 and TRBJ2-1, with 10 bases lining up with TRBD1. The trim removed 4 bases at V and 9 bases at J, leaving 6 bases unmatched. From germline, CDR1 is MGHRA and CDR2 YSYEKL. The CDR3 totals 14 residues. CDR3 DNA: TGCGCCAGCAGCCCGGGACAGGGGCTACTTGAGCAGTTCTTC. As protein: CASSPGQGLLEQFF.